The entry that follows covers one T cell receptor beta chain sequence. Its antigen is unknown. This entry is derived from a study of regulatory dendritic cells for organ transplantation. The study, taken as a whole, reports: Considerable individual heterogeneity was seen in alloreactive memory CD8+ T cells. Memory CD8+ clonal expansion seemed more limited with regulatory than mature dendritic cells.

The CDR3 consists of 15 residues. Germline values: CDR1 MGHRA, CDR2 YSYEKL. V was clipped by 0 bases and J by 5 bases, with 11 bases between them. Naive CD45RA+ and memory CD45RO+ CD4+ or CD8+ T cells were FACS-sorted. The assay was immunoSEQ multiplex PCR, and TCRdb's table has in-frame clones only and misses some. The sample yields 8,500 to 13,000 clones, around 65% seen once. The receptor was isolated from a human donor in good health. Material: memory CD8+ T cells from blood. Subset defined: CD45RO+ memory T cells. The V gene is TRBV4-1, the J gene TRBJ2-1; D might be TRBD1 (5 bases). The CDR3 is CASSQDSRQHNEQFF. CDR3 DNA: TGCGCCAGCAGCCAAGATTCCCGACAGCACAATGAGCAGTTCTTC.